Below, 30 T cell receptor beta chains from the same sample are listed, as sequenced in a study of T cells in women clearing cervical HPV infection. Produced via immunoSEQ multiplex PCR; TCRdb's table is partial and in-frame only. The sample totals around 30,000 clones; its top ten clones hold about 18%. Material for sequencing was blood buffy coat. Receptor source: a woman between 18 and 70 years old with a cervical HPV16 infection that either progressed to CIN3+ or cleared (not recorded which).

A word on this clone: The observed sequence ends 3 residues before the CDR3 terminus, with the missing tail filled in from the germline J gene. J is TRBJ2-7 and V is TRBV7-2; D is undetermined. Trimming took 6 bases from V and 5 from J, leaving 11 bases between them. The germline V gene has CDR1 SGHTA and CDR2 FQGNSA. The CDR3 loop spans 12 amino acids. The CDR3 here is CASRLTEHEQYF. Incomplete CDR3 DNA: TGTGCCAGCAGGTTAACAGAGCACGAG.

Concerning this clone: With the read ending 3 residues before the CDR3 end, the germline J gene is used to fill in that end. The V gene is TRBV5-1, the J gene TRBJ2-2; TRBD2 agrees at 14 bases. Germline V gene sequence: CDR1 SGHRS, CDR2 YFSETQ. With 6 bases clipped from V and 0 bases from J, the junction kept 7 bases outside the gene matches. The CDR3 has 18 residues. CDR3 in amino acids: CASKFGLAGGPNTGELFF. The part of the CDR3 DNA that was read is TGCGCCAGCAAATTCGGACTAGCGGGAGGCCCGAACACCGGGGAG.

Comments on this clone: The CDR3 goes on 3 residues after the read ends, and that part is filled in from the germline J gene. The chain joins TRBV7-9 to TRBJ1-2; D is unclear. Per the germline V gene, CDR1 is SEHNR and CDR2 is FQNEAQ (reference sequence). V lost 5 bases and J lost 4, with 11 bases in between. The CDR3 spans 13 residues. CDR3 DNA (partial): TGTGCCAGCAGCGCAACCTACAGCTATGGC. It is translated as CASSATYSYG. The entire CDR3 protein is CASSATYSYGYTF. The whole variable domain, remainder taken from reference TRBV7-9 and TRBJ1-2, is DTGVSQNPRHKITKRGQNVTFRCDPISEHNRLYWYRQTLGQGPEFLTYFQNEAQLEKSRLLSDRFSAERPKGSFSTLEIQRTEQGDSAMYLCASSATYSYGYTFGSGTRLTVV.

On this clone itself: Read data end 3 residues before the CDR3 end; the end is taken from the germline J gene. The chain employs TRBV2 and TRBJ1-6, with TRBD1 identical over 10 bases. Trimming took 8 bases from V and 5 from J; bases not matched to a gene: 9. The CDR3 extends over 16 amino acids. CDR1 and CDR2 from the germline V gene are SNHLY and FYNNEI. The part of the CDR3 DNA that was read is TGTGCCAGCGGGACAGGGGTCGGGTCAAATAATTCACCC. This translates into CASGTGVGSNNSP. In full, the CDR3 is CASGTGVGSNNSPLHF.

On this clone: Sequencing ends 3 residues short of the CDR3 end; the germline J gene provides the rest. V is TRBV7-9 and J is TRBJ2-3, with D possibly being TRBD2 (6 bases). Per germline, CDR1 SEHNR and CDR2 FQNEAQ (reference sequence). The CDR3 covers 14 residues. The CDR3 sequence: CASSLNAGQETQYF. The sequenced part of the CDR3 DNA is TGTGCCAGCAGCTTAAATGCGGGGCAAGAGACG. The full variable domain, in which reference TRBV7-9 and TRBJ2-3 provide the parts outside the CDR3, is DTGVSQNPRHKITKRGQNVTFRCDPISEHNRLYWYRQTLGQGPEFLTYFQNEAQLEKSRLLSDRFSAERPKGSFSTLEIQRTEQGDSAMYLCASSLNAGQETQYFGPGTRLTVL.

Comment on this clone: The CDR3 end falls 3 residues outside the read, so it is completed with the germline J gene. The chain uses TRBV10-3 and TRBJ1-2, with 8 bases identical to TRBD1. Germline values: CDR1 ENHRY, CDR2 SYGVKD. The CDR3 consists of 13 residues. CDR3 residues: CAIRQGVAETYTF. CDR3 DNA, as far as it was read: TGTGCCATCAGACAGGGGGTAGCAGAGACC.

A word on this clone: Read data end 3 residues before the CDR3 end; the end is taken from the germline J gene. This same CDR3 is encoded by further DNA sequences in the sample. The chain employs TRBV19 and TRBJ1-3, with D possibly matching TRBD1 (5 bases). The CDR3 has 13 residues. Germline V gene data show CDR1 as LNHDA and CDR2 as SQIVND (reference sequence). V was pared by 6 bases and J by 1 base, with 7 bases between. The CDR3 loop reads CASRPGSGNTIYF. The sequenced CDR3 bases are TGTGCCAGTAGACCAGGGTCTGGAAACACC.

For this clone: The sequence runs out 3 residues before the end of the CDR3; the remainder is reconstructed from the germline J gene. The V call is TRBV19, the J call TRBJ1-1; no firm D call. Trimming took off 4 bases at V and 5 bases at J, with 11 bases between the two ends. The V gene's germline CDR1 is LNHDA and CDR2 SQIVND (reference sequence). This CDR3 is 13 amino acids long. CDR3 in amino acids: CASSRLVGTEAFF. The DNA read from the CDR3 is TGTGCCAGTAGTAGGCTCGTCGGGACTGAA.

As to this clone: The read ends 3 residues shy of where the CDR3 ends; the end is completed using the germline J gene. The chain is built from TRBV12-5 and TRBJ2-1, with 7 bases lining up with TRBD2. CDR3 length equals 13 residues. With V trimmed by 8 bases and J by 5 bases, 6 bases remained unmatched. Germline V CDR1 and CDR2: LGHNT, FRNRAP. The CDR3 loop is CASWVRGDNEQFF. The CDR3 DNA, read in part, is TGTGCTAGTTGGGTACGGGGGGACAATGAG.

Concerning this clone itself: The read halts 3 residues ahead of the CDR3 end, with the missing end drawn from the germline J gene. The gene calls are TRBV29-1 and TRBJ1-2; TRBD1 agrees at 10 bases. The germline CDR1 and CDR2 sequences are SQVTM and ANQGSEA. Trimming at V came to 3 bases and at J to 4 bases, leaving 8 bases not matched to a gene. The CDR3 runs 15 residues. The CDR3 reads CSVDRARTGGYGYTF. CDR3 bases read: TGCAGCGTTGATAGGGCCCGGACAGGGGGCTATGGC.

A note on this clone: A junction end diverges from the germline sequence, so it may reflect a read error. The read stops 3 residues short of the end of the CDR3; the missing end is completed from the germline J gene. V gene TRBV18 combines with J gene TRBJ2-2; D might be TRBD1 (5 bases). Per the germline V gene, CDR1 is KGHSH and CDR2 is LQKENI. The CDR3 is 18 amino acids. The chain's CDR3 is CASSPGLMWGLNAGELFF. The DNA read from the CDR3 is TGTGCCAGCTCTCCGGGTTTAATGTGGGGCCTGAACGCCGGGGAG.

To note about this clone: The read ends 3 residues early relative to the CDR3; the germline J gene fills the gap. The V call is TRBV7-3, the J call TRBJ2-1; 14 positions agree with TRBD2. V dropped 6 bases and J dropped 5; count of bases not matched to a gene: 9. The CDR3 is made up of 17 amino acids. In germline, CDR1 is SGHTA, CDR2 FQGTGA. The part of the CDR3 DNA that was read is TGTGCCAGCAGTAATAGCGGGACTAGCGGGAGTAACAATGAG. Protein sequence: CASSNSGTSGSNNE. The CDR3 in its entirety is CASSNSGTSGSNNEQFF.

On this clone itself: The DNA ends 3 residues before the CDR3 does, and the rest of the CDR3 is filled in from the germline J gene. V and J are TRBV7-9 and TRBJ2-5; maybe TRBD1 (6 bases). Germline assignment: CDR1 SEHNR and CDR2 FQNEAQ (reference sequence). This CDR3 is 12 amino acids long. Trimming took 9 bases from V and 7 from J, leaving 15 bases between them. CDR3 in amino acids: CASSILGGTQYF. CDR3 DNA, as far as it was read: TGTGCCAGTTCTATACTAGGGGGGACC.

CDR3 DNA, as far as it was read: TGCAGTGCTAGAGGGGGACAGGGCTGGAGTCAGCCC. Translating it yields CSARGGQGWSQP. The CDR3, in full, reads CSARGGQGWSQPQHF. The rearrangement joins TRBV20-1 to TRBJ1-5; 9 positions agree with TRBD1. The read halts 3 residues ahead of the CDR3 end, with the missing end drawn from the germline J gene. V dropped 1 base and J dropped 6; count of bases not matched to a gene: 7. This CDR3 region has 15 residues. The V gene's germline CDR1 is DFQATT and CDR2 SNEGSKA (reference sequence).

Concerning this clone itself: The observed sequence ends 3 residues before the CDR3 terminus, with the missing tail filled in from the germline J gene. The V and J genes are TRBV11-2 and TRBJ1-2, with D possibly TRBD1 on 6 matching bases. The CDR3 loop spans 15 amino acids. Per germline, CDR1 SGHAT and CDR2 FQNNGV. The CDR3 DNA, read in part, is TGTGCCAGCAGCACCGTCATCGGGAGGACAGAGACC. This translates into CASSTVIGRTET. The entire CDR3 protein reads CASSTVIGRTETYTF.

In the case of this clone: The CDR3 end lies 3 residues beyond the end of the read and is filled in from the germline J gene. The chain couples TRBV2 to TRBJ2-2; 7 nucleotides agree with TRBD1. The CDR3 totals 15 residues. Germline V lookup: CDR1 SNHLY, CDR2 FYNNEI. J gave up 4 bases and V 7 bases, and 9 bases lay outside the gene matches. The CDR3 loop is CASTQSGGVTGELFF. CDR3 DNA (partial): TGTGCCAGCACACAGTCAGGGGGTGTCACCGGGGAG. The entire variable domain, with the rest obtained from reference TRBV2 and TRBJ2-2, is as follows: EPEVTQTPSHQVTQMGQEVILRCVPISNHLYFYWYRQILGQKVEFLVSFYNNEISEKSEIFDDQFSVERPDGSNFTLKIRSTKLEDSAMYFCASTQSGGVTGELFFGEGSRLTVL.

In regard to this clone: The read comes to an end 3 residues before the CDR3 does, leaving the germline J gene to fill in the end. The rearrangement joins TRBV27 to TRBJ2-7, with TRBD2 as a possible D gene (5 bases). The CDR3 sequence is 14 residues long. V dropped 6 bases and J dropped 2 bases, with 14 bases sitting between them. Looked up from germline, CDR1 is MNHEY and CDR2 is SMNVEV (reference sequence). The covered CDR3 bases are TGTGCCAGCAGCCACACTAGTTTCGCCTACGAG. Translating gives CASSHTSFAYE. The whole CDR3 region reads CASSHTSFAYEQYF.

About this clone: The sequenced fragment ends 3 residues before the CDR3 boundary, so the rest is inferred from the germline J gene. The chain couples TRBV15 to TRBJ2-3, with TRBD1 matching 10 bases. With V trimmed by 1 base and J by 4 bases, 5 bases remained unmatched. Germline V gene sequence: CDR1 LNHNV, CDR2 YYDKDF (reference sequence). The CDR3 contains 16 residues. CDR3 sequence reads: CATSRADRGFPDTQYF. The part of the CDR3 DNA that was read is TGTGCCACCAGCAGAGCGGACAGGGGGTTTCCAGATACG.

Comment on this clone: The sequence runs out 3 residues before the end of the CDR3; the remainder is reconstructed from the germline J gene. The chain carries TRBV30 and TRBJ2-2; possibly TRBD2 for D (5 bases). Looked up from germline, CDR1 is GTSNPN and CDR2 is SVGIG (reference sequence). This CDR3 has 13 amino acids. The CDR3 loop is CAWRAMAGSPLFF. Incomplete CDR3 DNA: TGTGCCTGGAGAGCGATGGCGGGTTCACCG.

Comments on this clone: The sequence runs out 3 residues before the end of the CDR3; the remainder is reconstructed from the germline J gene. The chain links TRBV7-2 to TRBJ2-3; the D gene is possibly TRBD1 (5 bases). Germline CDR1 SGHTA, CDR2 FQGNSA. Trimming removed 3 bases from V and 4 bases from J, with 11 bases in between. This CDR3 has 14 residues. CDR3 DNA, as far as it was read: TGTGCCAGCAGCTTTATACAGGATTCAGATACG. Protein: CASSFIQDSDT. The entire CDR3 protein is CASSFIQDSDTQYF.

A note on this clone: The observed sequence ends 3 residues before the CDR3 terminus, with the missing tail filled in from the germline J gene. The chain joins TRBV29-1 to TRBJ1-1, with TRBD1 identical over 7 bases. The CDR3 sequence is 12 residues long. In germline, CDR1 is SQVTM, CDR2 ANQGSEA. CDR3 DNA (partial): TGCAGCGTTCAACGACAGGGAACCGAA. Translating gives CSVQRQGTE. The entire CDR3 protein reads CSVQRQGTEAFF.

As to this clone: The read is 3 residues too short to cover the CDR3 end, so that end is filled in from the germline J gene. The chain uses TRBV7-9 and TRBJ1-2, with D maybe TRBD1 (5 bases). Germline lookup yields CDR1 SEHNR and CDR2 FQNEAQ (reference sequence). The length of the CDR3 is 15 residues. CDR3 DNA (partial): TGTGCCAGCAGCTCAGACAGATCCCTCACAGATACC. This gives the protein CASSSDRSLTDT. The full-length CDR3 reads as CASSSDRSLTDTYTF. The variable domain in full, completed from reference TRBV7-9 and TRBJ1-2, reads DTGVSQNPRHKITKRGQNVTFRCDPISEHNRLYWYRQTLGQGPEFLTYFQNEAQLEKSRLLSDRFSAERPKGSFSTLEIQRTEQGDSAMYLCASSSDRSLTDTYTFGSGTRLTVV.

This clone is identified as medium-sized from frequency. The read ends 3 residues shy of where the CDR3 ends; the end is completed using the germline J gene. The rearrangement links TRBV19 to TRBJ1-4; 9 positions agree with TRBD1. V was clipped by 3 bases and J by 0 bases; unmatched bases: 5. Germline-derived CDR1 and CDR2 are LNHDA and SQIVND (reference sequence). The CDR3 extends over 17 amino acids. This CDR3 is CASSMGTGRPTNEKLFF. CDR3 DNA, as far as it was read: TGTGCCAGTAGTATGGGGACAGGGAGACCAACTAATGAAAAA.

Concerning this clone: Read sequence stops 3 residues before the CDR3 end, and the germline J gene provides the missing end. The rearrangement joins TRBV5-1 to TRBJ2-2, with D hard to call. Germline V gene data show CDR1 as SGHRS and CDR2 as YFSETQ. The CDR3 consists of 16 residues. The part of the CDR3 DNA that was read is TGCGCCAGCAGCTTTTCCCTCGGTCCGCGGTTGGAAAAG. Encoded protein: CASSFSLGPRLEK. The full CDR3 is CASSFSLGPRLEKLFF.

The CDR3 sequence is CASSDYQNTEAFF. The sequenced CDR3 bases are TGTGCCAGCAGTGACTACCAGAACACTGAA. V and J are TRBV6-1 and TRBJ1-1; no reliable D call. The CDR3 end falls 3 residues outside the read, so it is completed with the germline J gene. Germline V gives CDR1 MNHNS, CDR2 SASEGT. The CDR3 is made up of 13 amino acids. Trimming stripped 3 bases from V and 1 base from J, with 6 bases between.

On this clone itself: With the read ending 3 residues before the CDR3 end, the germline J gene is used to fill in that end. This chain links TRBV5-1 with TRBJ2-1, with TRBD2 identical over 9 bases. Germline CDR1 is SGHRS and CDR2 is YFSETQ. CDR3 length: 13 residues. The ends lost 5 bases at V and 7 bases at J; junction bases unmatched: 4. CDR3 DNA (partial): TGCGCCAGCAGGGTAGCGGGGGCTAATGAG. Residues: CASRVAGANE. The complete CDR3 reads CASRVAGANEQFF.

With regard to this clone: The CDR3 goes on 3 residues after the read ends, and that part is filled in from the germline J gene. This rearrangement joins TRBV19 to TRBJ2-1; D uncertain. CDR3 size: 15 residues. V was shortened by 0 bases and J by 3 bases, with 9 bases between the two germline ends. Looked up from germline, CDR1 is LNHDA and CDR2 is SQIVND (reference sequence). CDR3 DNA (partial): TGTGCCAGTAGTATAGATGAAGGTCTCTACAATGAG. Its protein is CASSIDEGLYNE. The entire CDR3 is CASSIDEGLYNEQFF.

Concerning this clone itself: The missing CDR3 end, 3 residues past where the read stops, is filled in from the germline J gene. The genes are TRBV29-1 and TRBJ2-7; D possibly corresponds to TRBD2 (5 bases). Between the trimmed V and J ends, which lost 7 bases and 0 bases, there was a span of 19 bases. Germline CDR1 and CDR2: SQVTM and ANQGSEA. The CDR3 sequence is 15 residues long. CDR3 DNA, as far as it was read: TGCAGCGCGGACGGGGTGGGTGGCGACTCCTACGAG. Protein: CSADGVGGDSYE. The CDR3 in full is CSADGVGGDSYEQYF.

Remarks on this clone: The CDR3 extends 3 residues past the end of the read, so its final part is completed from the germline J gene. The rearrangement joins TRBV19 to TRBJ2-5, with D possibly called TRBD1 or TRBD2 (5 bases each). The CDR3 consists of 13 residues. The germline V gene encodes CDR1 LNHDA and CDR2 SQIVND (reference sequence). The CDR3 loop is CASRRGAWDTQYF. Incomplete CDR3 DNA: TGTGCCTCCAGAAGAGGGGCCTGGGATACC. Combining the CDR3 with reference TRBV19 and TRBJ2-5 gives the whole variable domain DGGITQSPKYLFRKEGQNVTLSCEQNLNHDAMYWYRQDPGQGLRLIYYSQIVNDFQKGDIAEGYSVSREKKESFPLTVTSAQKNPTAFYLCASRRGAWDTQYFGPGTRLLVL.

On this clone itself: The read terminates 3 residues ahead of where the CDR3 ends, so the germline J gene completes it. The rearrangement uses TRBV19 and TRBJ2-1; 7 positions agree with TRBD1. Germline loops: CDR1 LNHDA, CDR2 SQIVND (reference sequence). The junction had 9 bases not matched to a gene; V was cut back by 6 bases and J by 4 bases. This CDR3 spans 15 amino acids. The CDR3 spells CASRKTRGPYNEQFF. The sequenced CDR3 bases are TGTGCCAGTAGAAAAACAAGGGGGCCTTACAATGAG. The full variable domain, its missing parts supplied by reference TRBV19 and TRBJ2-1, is DGGITQSPKYLFRKEGQNVTLSCEQNLNHDAMYWYRQDPGQGLRLIYYSQIVNDFQKGDIAEGYSVSREKKESFPLTVTSAQKNPTAFYLCASRKTRGPYNEQFFGPGTRLTVL.